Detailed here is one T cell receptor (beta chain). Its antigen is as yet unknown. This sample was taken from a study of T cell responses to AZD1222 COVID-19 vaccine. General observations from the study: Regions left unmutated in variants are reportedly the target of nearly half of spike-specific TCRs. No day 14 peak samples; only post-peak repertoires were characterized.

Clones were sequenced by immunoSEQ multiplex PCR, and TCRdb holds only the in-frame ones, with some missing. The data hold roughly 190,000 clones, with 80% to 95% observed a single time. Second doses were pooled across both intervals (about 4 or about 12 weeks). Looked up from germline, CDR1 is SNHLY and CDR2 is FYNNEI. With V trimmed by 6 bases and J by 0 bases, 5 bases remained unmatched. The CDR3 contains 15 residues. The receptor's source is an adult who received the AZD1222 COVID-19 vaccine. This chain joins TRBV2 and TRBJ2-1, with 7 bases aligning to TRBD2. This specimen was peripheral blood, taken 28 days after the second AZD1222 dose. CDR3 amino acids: CASSPRTSSYNEQFF. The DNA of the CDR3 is TGTGCCAGCAGCCCGAGGACTAGCTCCTACAATGAGCAGTTCTTC.